These 6 T cell receptor beta chains were sequenced from one sample in a study of T cells in localized non-small cell lung cancer. Data came from immunoSEQ multiplex PCR; TCRdb stores just in-frame clones and leaves some out. In the table there are 1,200 to 1,500 clones, about 20% of which are singletons. The input for sequencing was normal lung tissue next to the tumor, taken before any cancer treatment. The receptors were gathered from a male donor at least 60 years old with stage I squamous cell lung carcinoma.

The chain combines TRBV11-3 with TRBJ1-5; the D is unclear. With 3 bases removed from V and 1 base from J, the gap between germline ends came to 7 bases. This CDR3 has 14 residues. Germline V gene sequence: CDR1 SGHNT, CDR2 YENEEA. CDR3 DNA: TGTGCCAGCAGCTTGAGAAGCAGCAATCAGCCCCAGCATTTT. This translates into CASSLRSSNQPQHF.

This clone rates as large. This sequence joins TRBV6-8 and TRBJ2-1; D ambiguous. Trimming took 2 bases from V and 4 from J, leaving 12 bases between them. Germline V gene data show CDR1 as MNHGY and CDR2 as SAAAGT. The length of the CDR3 is 15 residues. The CDR3: CASSYEDGRYNEQFF. The CDR3 nucleotides are TGTGCCAGCAGTTACGAGGACGGAAGATACAATGAGCAGTTCTTC.

This clone was counted only a few times. The chain joins TRBV11-3 to TRBJ2-7; TRBD2 agrees at 14 bases. Germline CDR1 SGHNT, CDR2 YENEEA. The junction had 3 bases not matched to a gene; V was cut back by 5 bases and J by 3 bases. The CDR3 has 15 amino acids. CDR3 in amino acids: CASSHGLAGGYEQYF. The CDR3 nucleotides read TGTGCCAGCAGCCACGGACTAGCGGGAGGCTACGAGCAGTACTTC.

The chain couples TRBV5-1 to TRBJ1-4; D gene uncertain. This CDR3 is built from 15 residues. CDR1 is SGHRS, CDR2 YFSETQ, per germline. V lost 0 bases and J lost 0, with 6 bases in between. The CDR3 nucleotides are TGCGCCAGCAGCTTGGCGAGAGCAACTAATGAAAAACTGTTTTTT. Protein sequence: CASSLARATNEKLFF. The full variable domain, with the rest looked up from reference TRBV5-1 and TRBJ1-4, is KAGVTQTPRYLIKTRGQQVTLSCSPISGHRSVSWYQQTPGQGLQFLFEYFSETQRNKGNFPGRFSGRQFSNSRSEMNVSTLELGDSALYLCASSLARATNEKLFFGSGTQLSVL.

The CDR3: CATSRDRLSYEQYF. CDR3 bases: TGTGCCACCAGCAGGGACAGGCTCTCCTACGAGCAGTACTTC. This chain uses TRBV15 with TRBJ2-7; 7 nucleotides match TRBD1. The CDR3 has 14 residues. The germline V gene encodes CDR1 LNHNV and CDR2 YYDKDF (reference sequence). J was trimmed by 0 bases and V by 3 bases; bases with no gene match: 2.

This sequence joins TRBV11-3 and TRBJ2-5; 12 bases match TRBD2. This CDR3 comprises 16 residues. Germline values: CDR1 SGHNT, CDR2 YENEEA. Trimming removed 3 bases from V and 4 bases from J; junction bases left unmatched: 6. The CDR3 region is CASSLGLAGGPETQYF. In DNA, the CDR3 is TGTGCCAGCAGCTTGGGTCTAGCGGGAGGGCCAGAGACCCAGTACTTC.